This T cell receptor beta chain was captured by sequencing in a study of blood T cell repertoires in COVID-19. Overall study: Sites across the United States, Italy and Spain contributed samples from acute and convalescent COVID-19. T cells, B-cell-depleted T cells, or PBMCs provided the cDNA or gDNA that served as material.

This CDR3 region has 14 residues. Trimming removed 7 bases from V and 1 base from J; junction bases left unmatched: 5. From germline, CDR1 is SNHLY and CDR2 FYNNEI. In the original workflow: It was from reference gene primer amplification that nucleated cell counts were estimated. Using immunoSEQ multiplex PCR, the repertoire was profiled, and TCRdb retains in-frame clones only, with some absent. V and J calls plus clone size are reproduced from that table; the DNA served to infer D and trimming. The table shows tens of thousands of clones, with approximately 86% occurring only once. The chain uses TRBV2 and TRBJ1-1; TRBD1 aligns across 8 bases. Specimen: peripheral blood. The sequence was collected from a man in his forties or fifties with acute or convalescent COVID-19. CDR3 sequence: CASKTGATNTEAFF. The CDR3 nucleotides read TGTGCCAGCAAGACAGGGGCTACGAACACTGAAGCTTTCTTT. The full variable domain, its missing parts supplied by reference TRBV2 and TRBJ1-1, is EPEVTQTPSHQVTQMGQEVILRCVPISNHLYFYWYRQILGQKVEFLVSFYNNEISEKSEIFDDQFSVERPDGSNFTLKIRSTKLEDSAMYFCASKTGATNTEAFFGQGTRLTVV.